This T cell receptor beta chain was observed in a study of T cells in Graves' hyperthyroidism and ophthalmopathy. As concerns this clonotype: What it binds is unknown.

Lactation, pregnancy, other autoimmune disease or uncontrolled infection led to exclusion of patients. For the diagnoses, clinical symptoms, serum thyroxine and TRAb, thyroid ultrasound and orbital computed tomography were used. The study's findings and limits: Most clonotypes that expanded in the thyroid above 0.001 also showed up in blood. It was a median around seven months before onset that the model predicted ophthalmopathy.

Amplification of TCR beta CDR3 regions was performed using RNA transcripts as template. The study used the HTBI primer set for a first-round RT-PCR of the TCR CDR3. From the multiplex PCR reads, TCRdb called clonotypes with MiXCR, one entry per CDR3 protein. The sample has 650,000 to 800,000 distinct CDR3 sequences, 45% seen once. This TCR derives from an adult man with Graves' disease, either hyperthyroidism or ophthalmopathy (not recorded which). Sequencing used peripheral blood or thyroid tissue (not recorded which).

In nucleotides, the CDR3 is TGTGCCAGCTTAGGGGTCTCTGGAAACACCATATATTTT. It encodes CASLGVSGNTIYF. This chain links TRBV19 with TRBJ1-3; the D gene is possibly TRBD1 (5 bases). The germline gives CDR1 LNHDA, CDR2 SQIVND (reference sequence). V was shortened by 9 bases and J by 0 bases, with 9 bases between the two germline ends. The CDR3 is made up of 13 amino acids.